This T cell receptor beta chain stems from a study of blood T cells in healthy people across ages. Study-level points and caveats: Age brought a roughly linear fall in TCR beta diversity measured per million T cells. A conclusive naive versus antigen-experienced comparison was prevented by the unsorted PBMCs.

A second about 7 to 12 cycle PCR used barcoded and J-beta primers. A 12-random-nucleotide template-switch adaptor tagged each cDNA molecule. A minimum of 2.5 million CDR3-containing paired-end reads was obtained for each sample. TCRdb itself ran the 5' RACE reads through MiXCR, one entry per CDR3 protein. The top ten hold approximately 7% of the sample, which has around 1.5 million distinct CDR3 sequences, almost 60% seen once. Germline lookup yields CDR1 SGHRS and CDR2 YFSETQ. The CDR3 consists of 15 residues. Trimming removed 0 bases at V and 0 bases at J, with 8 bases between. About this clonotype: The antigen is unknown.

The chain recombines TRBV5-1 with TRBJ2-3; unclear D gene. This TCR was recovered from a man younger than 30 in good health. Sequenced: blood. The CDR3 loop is CASSLEVGSTDTQYF. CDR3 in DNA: TGCGCCAGCAGCTTGGAGGTTGGAAGCACAGATACGCAGTATTTT.